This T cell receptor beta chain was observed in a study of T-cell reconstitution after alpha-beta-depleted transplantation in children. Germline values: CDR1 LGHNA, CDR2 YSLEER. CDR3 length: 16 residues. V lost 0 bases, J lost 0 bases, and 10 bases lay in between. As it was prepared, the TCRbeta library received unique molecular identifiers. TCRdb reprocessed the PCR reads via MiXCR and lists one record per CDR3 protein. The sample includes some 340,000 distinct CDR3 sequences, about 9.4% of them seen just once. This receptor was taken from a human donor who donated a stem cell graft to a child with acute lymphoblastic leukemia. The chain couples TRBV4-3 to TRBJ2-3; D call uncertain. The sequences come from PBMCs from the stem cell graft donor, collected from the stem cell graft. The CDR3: CASSQDLSSSTDTQYF. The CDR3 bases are TGCGCCAGCAGCCAAGATCTATCCAGTAGCACAGATACGCAGTATTTT.